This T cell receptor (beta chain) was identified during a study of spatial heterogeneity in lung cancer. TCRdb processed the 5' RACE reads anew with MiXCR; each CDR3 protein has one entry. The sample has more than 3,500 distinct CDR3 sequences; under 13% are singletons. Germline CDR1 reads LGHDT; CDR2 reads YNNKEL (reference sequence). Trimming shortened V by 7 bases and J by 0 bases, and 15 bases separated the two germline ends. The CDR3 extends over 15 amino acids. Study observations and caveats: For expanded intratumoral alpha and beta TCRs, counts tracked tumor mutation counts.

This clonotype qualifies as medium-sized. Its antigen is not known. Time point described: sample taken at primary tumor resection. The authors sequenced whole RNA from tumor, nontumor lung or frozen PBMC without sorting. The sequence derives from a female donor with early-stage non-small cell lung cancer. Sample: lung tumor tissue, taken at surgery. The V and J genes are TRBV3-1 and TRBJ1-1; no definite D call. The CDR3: CASTTDTSVNTEAFF. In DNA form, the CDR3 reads TGTGCCAGCACCACCGACACGTCCGTGAACACTGAAGCTTTCTTT.